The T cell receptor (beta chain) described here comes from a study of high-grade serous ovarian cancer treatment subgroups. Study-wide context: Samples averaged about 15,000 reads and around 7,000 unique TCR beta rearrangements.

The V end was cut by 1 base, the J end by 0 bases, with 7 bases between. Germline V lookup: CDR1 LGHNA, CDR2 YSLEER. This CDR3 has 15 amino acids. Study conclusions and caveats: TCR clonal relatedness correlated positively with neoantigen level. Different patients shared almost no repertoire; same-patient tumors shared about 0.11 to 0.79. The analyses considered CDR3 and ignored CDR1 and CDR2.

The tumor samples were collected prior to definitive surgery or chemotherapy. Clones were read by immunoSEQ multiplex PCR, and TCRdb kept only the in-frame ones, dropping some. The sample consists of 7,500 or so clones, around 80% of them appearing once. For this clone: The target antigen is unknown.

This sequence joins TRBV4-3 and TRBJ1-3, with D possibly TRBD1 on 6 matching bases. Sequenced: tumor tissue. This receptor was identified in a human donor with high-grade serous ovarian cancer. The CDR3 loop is CASSQGRGSGNTIYF. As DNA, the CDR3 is TGCGCCAGCAGCCAAGGCAGGGGCTCTGGAAACACCATATATTTT.